The T cell receptor beta chain under discussion was sequenced for a study of OX40 agonist ivuxolimab in advanced cancers. The V end was cut by 1 base, the J end by 5 bases, with 11 bases between. The CDR3 loop spans 14 amino acids. Per the germline V gene, CDR1 is SGHAT and CDR2 is FQNNGV. Study outcomes and limitations: The specificity for antigen of the expanded peripheral T cells was not determined. At 0.1 to 3.0 mg/kg, clonal expansion of CD4+ and CD8+ blood T cells had occurred by week 6.

The table came from immunoSEQ multiplex PCR; TCRdb's copy has only in-frame clones and leaves some out. The sample lists approximately 35,000 clones; approximately 89% were seen once. Sampling of blood occurred at baseline, cycle 4 day 1, and cycle 7 day 1. Comment on this clone: Its antigen is not known.

The clonotype originates from an adult with an advanced solid tumor such as melanoma, head and neck, liver or kidney cancer. The rearrangement links TRBV11-2 to TRBJ2-5; D ambiguous. Sample: CD4+ or CD8+ T cells sorted from blood, taken in a trial of the OX40 agonist ivuxolimab. In DNA form, the CDR3 reads TGTGCCAGCAGCTTAGGTATAGGTTGGGAGACCCAGTACTTC. This gives the protein CASSLGIGWETQYF.